These 23 T cell receptor beta chains share one sample of origin, sequenced in a study of cytomegalovirus exposure and HLA in healthy donors. Researchers ran the PCR with 60 Vbeta and 13 Jbeta primers. The table came from immunoSEQ multiplex PCR; TCRdb's copy has only in-frame clones and leaves some out. The repertoire holds under 300,000 clones, with around two thirds as singletons. Sample: PBMCs. The receptors were gathered from a female donor in good health and CMV-seronegative.

V usage is TRBV14 and J usage is TRBJ1-2; D is possibly TRBD1 (6 bases). Deletions cut 0 bases from V and 4 bases from J, with 12 bases between. The CDR3 has 15 residues. CDR1 is SGHDN, CDR2 FVKESK, per germline. The CDR3 here is CASSQDNEGGYGYTF. The CDR3 bases are TGTGCCAGCAGCCAAGATAATGAAGGGGGCTATGGCTACACCTTC.

This rearrangement joins TRBV5-4 to TRBJ2-1, with unresolved D. Trimming cost V 4 bases and J 9 bases, with 11 bases left between them. Germline CDR1 is SGHNT and CDR2 is YYREEE (reference sequence). This CDR3 contains 12 residues. The CDR3 loop is CASSLPPGEQFF. As DNA, the CDR3 is TGTGCCAGCAGCCTCCCCCCCGGTGAGCAGTTCTTC.

The V gene is TRBV15, the J gene TRBJ2-1; TRBD2 matches 11 bases. Losses at the gene ends were 0 bases for V and 5 bases for J; bases not matched to a gene: 3. This CDR3 is 16 amino acids long. Germline CDR1 and CDR2: LNHNV and YYDKDF (reference sequence). The CDR3 DNA reads as TGTGCCACCAGCAGAGAACCGGGACTAGCGGACAATGAGCAGTTCTTC. Protein sequence: CATSREPGLADNEQFF.

This CDR3 reads CASSSVAGTTTNEQFF. DNA for the CDR3: TGTGCCAGCAGTTCAGTAGCCGGGACTACCACAAATGAGCAGTTCTTC. The chain joins TRBV28 to TRBJ2-1; 7 bases match TRBD2. The CDR3 extends over 16 amino acids. V shed 4 bases and J 7 bases; nucleotides not matched to a gene: 13. Germline CDR1 MDHEN, CDR2 SYDVKM.

The V gene is TRBV7-9, the J gene TRBJ2-7, with D tentatively TRBD2 (5 bases). V was clipped by 5 bases and J by 1 base, with 18 bases between them. CDR3 length: 16 amino acids. Germline CDR1 and CDR2: SEHNR and FQNEAQ (reference sequence). CDR3 bases: TGTGCCAGCAGCCCTCACGGGCGTGAGGGATCCTACGAGCAGTACTTC. As protein: CASSPHGREGSYEQYF.

V usage is TRBV19 and J usage is TRBJ2-7; TRBD1 agrees at 9 bases. The CDR3 consists of 15 residues. CDR1 is LNHDA and CDR2 is SQIVND in the germline V gene (reference sequence). V lost 5 bases, J lost 3 bases, and 8 bases stayed unmatched. CDR3 DNA sequence: TGTGCCAGTAGTCGTTCCGGGACAGGGATCTACGAGCAGTACTTC. It yields the protein CASSRSGTGIYEQYF. The full variable domain, rest sourced from reference TRBV19 and TRBJ2-7, is DGGITQSPKYLFRKEGQNVTLSCEQNLNHDAMYWYRQDPGQGLRLIYYSQIVNDFQKGDIAEGYSVSREKKESFPLTVTSAQKNPTAFYLCASSRSGTGIYEQYFGPGTRLTVT.

J is TRBJ1-1 and V is TRBV4-1; TRBD1 agrees at 7 bases. The length of the CDR3 is 14 residues. The germline CDR1 and CDR2 sequences are MGHRA and YSYEKL. After removal of 2 bases from V and 6 bases from J, the junction contained 6 bases not matched to a gene. The CDR3 nucleotides are TGCGCCAGCAGCCAACAGACAGGGATCGCTGAAGCTTTCTTT. Translated: CASSQQTGIAEAFF.

The chain has TRBV30 and TRBJ1-2; maybe TRBD1 (5 bases). Between the trimmed V and J ends, which lost 3 bases and 4 bases, there was a span of 12 bases. Germline values: CDR1 GTSNPN, CDR2 SVGIG (reference sequence). There are 13 residues in the CDR3. The DNA of the CDR3 is TGTGCCTGGAGGAGGATGGGACTCTATGGCTACACCTTC. Encoded protein: CAWRRMGLYGYTF.

The chain employs TRBV18 and TRBJ2-1, with D maybe TRBD2 (5 bases). Looked up from germline, CDR1 is KGHSH and CDR2 is LQKENI. V dropped 1 base and J dropped 1 base, with 5 bases sitting between them. The CDR3 runs to 14 residues. The CDR3 region is CASSPLASYNEQFF. DNA for the CDR3: TGTGCCAGCTCACCACTAGCGTCCTACAATGAGCAGTTCTTC.

The V gene is TRBV4-1, the J gene TRBJ2-7; 7 nucleotides line up with TRBD1. Unmatched junction bases numbered 5, after V lost 1 base and J lost 2 bases. This CDR3 is 15 amino acids long. Germline CDR1 is MGHRA and CDR2 is YSYEKL. CDR3 sequence: CASSQAQGPTYEQYF. As DNA, the CDR3 is TGCGCCAGCAGCCAAGCACAGGGGCCCACCTACGAGCAGTACTTC.

The chain is built from TRBV5-1 and TRBJ2-1; D gene ambiguous. Trimming cost V 4 bases and J 5 bases, with 13 bases left between them. CDR1 SGHRS and CDR2 YFSETQ come from the germline V gene. This CDR3 comprises 14 residues. The CDR3 loop is CASSEMTQDNEQFF. The CDR3 DNA is TGCGCCAGCAGCGAAATGACCCAGGACAATGAGCAGTTCTTC.

The CDR3 DNA reads as TGTGCCAGCAGTTTCAGGGGAAGGGACACTGAAGCTTTCTTT. This codes for CASSFRGRDTEAFF. The chain uses TRBV28 and TRBJ1-1; D possibly corresponds to TRBD1 (6 bases). CDR3 length: 14 residues. Trimming shortened V by 3 bases and J by 3 bases, and 11 bases separated the two germline ends. Per the germline V gene, CDR1 is MDHEN and CDR2 is SYDVKM.

V gene TRBV10-1 combines with J gene TRBJ2-3; 13 nucleotides agree with TRBD2. The CDR3 runs to 16 residues. Per the germline V gene, CDR1 is WNHNN and CDR2 is SYGVQD (reference sequence). Trimming at V came to 5 bases and at J to 4 bases, leaving 6 bases not matched to a gene. CDR3 residues: CASSTGLAGEADTQYF. CDR3 nucleotides: TGCGCCAGCAGTACCGGACTAGCGGGAGAGGCAGATACGCAGTATTTT.

This chain joins TRBV2 and TRBJ2-3; 7 nucleotides agree with TRBD2. The CDR3 has 15 amino acids. Germline V gene data show CDR1 as SNHLY and CDR2 as FYNNEI. V lost 10 bases, J lost 2 bases, and 12 bases stayed unmatched. In nucleotides, the CDR3 is TGTGCCACAGCCGGGAGGCCCGTATCCACAGATACGCAGTATTTT. It encodes CATAGRPVSTDTQYF. Complete variable domain (other parts from reference TRBV2 and TRBJ2-3): EPEVTQTPSHQVTQMGQEVILRCVPISNHLYFYWYRQILGQKVEFLVSFYNNEISEKSEIFDDQFSVERPDGSNFTLKIRSTKLEDSAMYFCATAGRPVSTDTQYFGPGTRLTVL.

CDR3 in DNA: TGTGCCAGCAGCGATCCTAGCAATGAGCAGTTCTTC. Its protein is CASSDPSNEQFF. This chain connects TRBV7-2 to TRBJ2-1, with D uncertain. The germline CDR1 and CDR2 sequences are SGHTA and FQGNSA. This CDR3 is 12 amino acids long. Trimming left V 5 bases short and J 6 bases short, with 8 bases between. Supplemented by reference TRBV7-2 and TRBJ2-1, the full variable domain reads GAGVSQSPSNKVTEKGKDVELRCDPISGHTALYWYRQSLGQGLEFLIYFQGNSAPDKSGLPSDRFSAERTGGSVSTLTIQRTQQEDSAVYLCASSDPSNEQFFGPGTRLTVL.

The chain employs TRBV19 and TRBJ2-7, with TRBD2 identical over 11 bases. This CDR3 spans 16 amino acids. Germline trimming cut 5 bases from V and 5 bases from J; bases unmatched to any gene: 11. Germline lookup yields CDR1 LNHDA and CDR2 SQIVND (reference sequence). DNA of the CDR3: TGTGCCAGTAGTTCCCGAACTAGCGGGAGCTTTGACGAGCAGTACTTC. This gives the protein CASSSRTSGSFDEQYF.

This chain connects TRBV14 to TRBJ2-1; the match to TRBD2 covers 11 bases. CDR1 and CDR2 from the germline V gene are SGHDN and FVKESK. CDR3 length: 16 amino acids. The V and J ends lost 0 bases and 9 bases, in that order; junction bases with no gene match: 7. The CDR3 spells CASSQDLAGGGGEQFF. The CDR3 DNA sequence: TGTGCCAGCAGCCAAGATCTAGCGGGAGGAGGGGGTGAGCAGTTCTTC.

Only one count was recorded for this clone. The chain couples TRBV7-2 to TRBJ2-5, with D maybe TRBD1 (5 bases). V was shortened by 7 bases and J by 5 bases, with 17 bases between the two germline ends. CDR3 length: 14 residues. In germline, CDR1 is SGHTA, CDR2 FQGNSA. The CDR3 here is CASTGAVQAETQYF. The CDR3 DNA reads TGTGCCAGCACTGGGGCCGTACAAGCTGAGACCCAGTACTTC.

The rearrangement uses TRBV28 and TRBJ2-2, with 12 positions matching TRBD2. After removal of 5 bases from V and 13 bases from J, the junction contained 14 bases not matched to a gene. Germline lookup yields CDR1 MDHEN and CDR2 SYDVKM. The CDR3 is 16 residues long. The CDR3, as DNA: TGTGCCAGCAGTCCCCTCCGGACTAGCGGGAACGGGAGGCTGTTTTTT. It codes for CASSPLRTSGNGRLFF.

V and J are TRBV27 and TRBJ2-5, with 11 nucleotides matching TRBD2. The J call may be in error: the DNA end matches TRBJ2-7 better. The CDR3 sequence is 15 residues long. Looked up from germline, CDR1 is MNHEY and CDR2 is SMNVEV (reference sequence). The CDR3 loop reads CASSFTSGRTYEQYF. DNA for the CDR3: TGTGCCAGCAGTTTTACTAGCGGGAGAACCTACGAGCAGTACTTC.

V usage is TRBV27 and J usage is TRBJ2-7; D remains unclear. CDR3 length: 17 amino acids. Looked up from germline, CDR1 is MNHEY and CDR2 is SMNVEV (reference sequence). The V gene lost 0 bases and the J gene lost 6 bases, with 21 bases spanning the gap. As DNA, the CDR3 is TGTGCCAGCAGTTTATCGATGACTGACGGCCCAGCATCCGAGCAGTACTTC. This sequence encodes CASSLSMTDGPASEQYF.

The chain is built from TRBV5-6 and TRBJ2-5, with TRBD2 identical over 7 bases. This CDR3 is 15 amino acids long. Germline loops: CDR1 SGHDT, CDR2 YYEEEE. Trimming cost V 1 base and J 5 bases; bases outside gene matches: 8. The CDR3 here is CASSLLRGRGETQYF. As DNA, the CDR3 is TGTGCCAGCAGCTTGTTGCGGGGGAGAGGGGAGACCCAGTACTTC. The variable domain in full, with the rest retrieved from reference TRBV5-6 and TRBJ2-5, is DAGVTQSPTHLIKTRGQQVTLRCSPKSGHDTVSWYQQALGQGPQFIFQYYEEEERQRGNFPDRFSGHQFPNYSSELNVNALLLGDSALYLCASSLLRGRGETQYFGPGTRLLVL.

This chain connects TRBV7-2 to TRBJ1-4; maybe TRBD1 (6 bases). CDR1 SGHTA and CDR2 FQGNSA come from the germline V gene. This CDR3 region has 14 residues. V lost 0 bases and J 8 bases, leaving 10 bases between the germline ends. The CDR3 loop reads CASSLAGAGEKLFF. The CDR3 DNA reads TGTGCCAGCAGCTTAGCGGGGGCTGGGGAAAAACTGTTTTTT.